The 26 T cell receptor beta chains below were found in one sample sequenced in a study of blood T cells in healthy people across ages. The authors ran a second PCR of about 6 to 11 cycles using a sample-barcoded 5' primer and a J-beta primer mix. TCRdb fed the 5' RACE reads into MiXCR, producing one record per CDR3 protein. Among roughly 730,000 distinct CDR3 sequences, more than 50% were seen once, and the ten largest hold around 25%. Sequenced: blood. All receptors come from a man aged 35 to 55 in good health.

V is TRBV5-1 and J is TRBJ2-3; TRBD1 aligns across 9 bases. Germline V gives CDR1 SGHRS, CDR2 YFSETQ. CDR3 length equals 16 residues. V lost 2 bases to trimming and J lost 4 bases; unmatched junction nucleotides: 8. The CDR3 loop is CASSFIGTGSPDTQYF. Here the CDR3 DNA reads TGCGCCAGCAGCTTCATCGGGACAGGGTCCCCAGATACGCAGTATTTT.

The genes are TRBV9 and TRBJ2-5; 8 bases are a match to TRBD2. This CDR3 contains 16 residues. V lost 0 bases and J lost 2; bases outside the gene matches: 6. The germline V gene encodes CDR1 SGDLS and CDR2 YYNGEE. CDR3 protein: CASSVATLAGQETQYF. The CDR3 coding sequence is TGTGCCAGCAGCGTAGCTACCCTAGCGGGTCAAGAGACCCAGTACTTC.

V is TRBV6-5 and J is TRBJ2-5; tentatively, D is TRBD2 (5 bases). The CDR3 contains 13 residues. Looked up from germline, CDR1 is MNHEY and CDR2 is SVGAGI. V lost 7 bases, J lost 2 bases, and 11 bases lay in between. The CDR3 spells CASTLPGQETQYF. In nucleotides, the CDR3 is TGTGCCAGCACCCTGCCGGGGCAAGAGACCCAGTACTTC.

The chain has TRBV27 and TRBJ2-7; 10 bases are a match to TRBD2. J lost 4 bases, V lost 0 bases, and 6 bases had no gene match. Germline V CDR1 and CDR2: MNHEY, SMNVEV (reference sequence). The CDR3 is 16 residues long. Here the CDR3 reads CASSLSPGLATYEQYF. The CDR3 DNA is TGTGCCAGCAGTTTATCGCCGGGACTAGCGACTTACGAGCAGTACTTC.

J is TRBJ2-5 and V is TRBV7-3; TRBD1 might be the D (6 bases). The CDR3 is 15 amino acids. CDR1 is SGHTA, CDR2 FQGTGA, per germline. Trimming stripped 5 bases from V and 5 bases from J, with 18 bases between. The CDR3 here is CASSTSRGSYETQYF. The CDR3 region has the DNA TGTGCCAGCAGCACGTCCAGGGGCTCCTATGAGACCCAGTACTTC.

As DNA, the CDR3 is TGTGCCAGCAGCACAGGTGTCCTAGCCAAAAACATTCAGTACTTC. Translated, it gives CASSTGVLAKNIQYF. The V and J genes are TRBV11-2 and TRBJ2-7; D is possibly TRBD1 (5 bases). The J call may be wrong; the DNA end is better matched by TRBJ2-4. Looked up from germline, CDR1 is SGHAT and CDR2 is FQNNGV. This CDR3 spans 15 amino acids.

The CDR3 is CASSLMASGGQVTDTQYF. Written as DNA, the CDR3 is TGTGCCAGCAGCTTAATGGCTAGCGGGGGGCAAGTCACAGATACGCAGTATTTT. The V gene is TRBV13, the J gene TRBJ2-3; 11 nucleotides align to TRBD2. From germline, CDR1 is PRHDT and CDR2 FYEKMQ (reference sequence). The CDR3 spans 18 residues. Trimming removed 2 bases from V and 2 bases from J; junction bases left unmatched: 9.

This clonotype was picked up one time. The chain has TRBV10-2 and TRBJ2-7; possibly TRBD1 for D (6 bases). The length of the CDR3 is 14 residues. From germline, CDR1 is WSHSY and CDR2 SAAADI. V was trimmed by 2 bases and J by 12 bases, leaving 20 bases between them. CDR3: CASSEGRGSETRYF. CDR3 sequence (DNA): TGCGCCAGCAGTGAGGGCAGGGGATCAGAAACCCGGTACTTC.

This clonotype was observed a few times. The V call is TRBV30, the J call TRBJ1-5; perhaps TRBD1 as D (5 bases). Trimming pared 0 bases from V and 6 bases from J, leaving 18 bases between. Per germline, CDR1 GTSNPN and CDR2 SVGIG (reference sequence). The CDR3 length is 16 residues. CDR3 nucleotide sequence: TGTGCCTGGAGTGTACGGGGGGACCTAAGGCGTCAGCCCCAGCATTTT. Its translation: CAWSVRGDLRRQPQHF.

The chain links TRBV29-1 to TRBJ1-1; TRBD1 agrees at 8 bases. The CDR3 runs 18 residues. The V gene end was trimmed by 1 base and the J gene end by 5 bases; junction bases not matched to a gene: 18. The germline gives CDR1 SQVTM, CDR2 ANQGSEA. CDR3 amino acids: CSVEGSTRGPEMGTEAFF. As DNA, the CDR3 is TGCAGCGTTGAAGGCTCAACCAGGGGGCCCGAGATGGGGACTGAAGCTTTCTTT.

This rearrangement joins TRBV28 to TRBJ2-3; 9 bases are a match to TRBD1. Trimming took 5 bases from V and 2 from J; bases not matched to a gene: 5. The CDR3 totals 15 residues. Germline V gene lookup returns CDR1 MDHEN and CDR2 SYDVKM. The CDR3 nucleotides are TGTGCCAGCAGTACGGGACAGGGTCCCACAGATACGCAGTATTTT. This translates into CASSTGQGPTDTQYF.

The chain uses TRBV10-3 and TRBJ2-6; no clear D. Germline V lookup: CDR1 ENHRY, CDR2 SYGVKD. This CDR3 is built from 15 residues. Between the trimmed V and J ends, which lost 10 bases and 1 base, there was a span of 14 bases. In DNA, the CDR3 is TGTGCCAGCCACGACGGACCATCTGGGGCCAACGTCCTGACTTTC. Residues: CASHDGPSGANVLTF.

This clonotype appeared a few times. The chain employs TRBV14 and TRBJ1-1, with TRBD1 as a possible D gene (5 bases). Germline V gene sequence: CDR1 SGHDN, CDR2 FVKESK. V was shortened by 1 base and J by 0 bases, with 9 bases between the two germline ends. This CDR3 has 15 amino acids. CDR3 amino acids: CASSQVGTLNTEAFF. CDR3 DNA: TGTGCCAGCAGCCAAGTTGGGACGTTGAACACTGAAGCTTTCTTT.

Only a few counts were recorded for this clonotype. The V call is TRBV5-1, the J call TRBJ2-5; 15 positions agree with TRBD2. The CDR3 is made up of 18 amino acids. In germline, CDR1 is SGHRS, CDR2 YFSETQ. V shed 1 base, J shed 2 bases, and the junction held 6 bases outside the gene matches. The CDR3 loop reads CASSLRTSGRAGQETQYF. CDR3 nucleotides: TGCGCCAGCAGCTTGAGGACTAGCGGGAGGGCAGGACAAGAGACCCAGTACTTC.

This clonotype showed up just a few times. The rearrangement links TRBV20-1 to TRBJ2-1, with D possibly TRBD2 on 5 matching bases. Between the trimmed V and J ends, which lost 0 bases and 8 bases, there was a span of 14 bases. Germline V gene sequence: CDR1 DFQATT, CDR2 SNEGSKA (reference sequence). The CDR3 sequence is 14 residues long. CDR3 region: CSARDTTSPHEQFF. Here the CDR3 DNA reads TGCAGTGCTAGAGATACTACTAGTCCCCATGAGCAGTTCTTC.

This clonotype was counted between two and nine times. In DNA form, the CDR3 reads TGTGCCACCAGTGATCTGACCGGATCAGAGACCCAGTACTTC. This codes for CATSDLTGSETQYF. The gene calls are TRBV24-1 and TRBJ2-5; no firm D call. CDR1 is KGHDR, CDR2 SFDVKD, per germline. The CDR3 covers 14 residues. Trimming cost V 3 bases and J 4 bases, with 11 bases left between them.

This chain joins TRBV15 and TRBJ1-2; possible D gene TRBD1, 5 bases. From germline, CDR1 is LNHNV and CDR2 YYDKDF (reference sequence). The CDR3 covers 13 residues. The ends were cut back, 3 bases at V and 4 bases at J, with 9 bases in the middle. For the CDR3, the DNA is TGTGCCACCAGCAGGCACGGGGGCTATGGCTACACCTTC. This sequence encodes CATSRHGGYGYTF.

This clonotype was counted a single time. The chain has TRBV20-1 and TRBJ2-4, with 9 bases aligning to TRBD2. TRBJ2-5 explains the end of the DNA better; the J call may be wrong. Germline V gene sequence: CDR1 DFQATT, CDR2 SNEGSKA (reference sequence). The CDR3 runs 16 residues. DNA for the CDR3: TGCAGTGCTCCCGATTGGACTAGCGATCTCCAAGAGACCCAGTACTTC. It is translated as CSAPDWTSDLQETQYF.

The genes are TRBV28 and TRBJ2-2; 8 nucleotides agree with TRBD1. The CDR3 has 16 amino acids. Per germline, CDR1 MDHEN and CDR2 SYDVKM. Losses at the gene ends were 5 bases for V and 2 bases for J; bases not matched to a gene: 7. CDR3 bases: TGTGCCAGCAGTACGCGGACAGGGACTAACACCGGGGAGCTGTTTTTT. Its protein is CASSTRTGTNTGELFF.

The rearrangement links TRBV6-5 to TRBJ2-1; 7 nucleotides align to TRBD1. The CDR3 covers 16 residues. Germline V gene lookup returns CDR1 MNHEY and CDR2 SVGAGI. Trimming removed 5 bases from V and 4 bases from J; junction bases left unmatched: 11. The CDR3 sequence: CASSRTHRGPYNEQFF. CDR3 DNA: TGTGCCAGCAGTCGAACCCACAGGGGACCTTACAATGAGCAGTTCTTC.

The chain has TRBV7-2 and TRBJ2-5; a possible D gene is TRBD1 (6 bases). The germline gives CDR1 SGHTA, CDR2 FQGNSA. This CDR3 has 14 residues. Trimming left V 5 bases short and J 0 bases short, with 10 bases between. This CDR3 reads CASSPGVNQETQYF. The CDR3 nucleotides are TGTGCCAGCAGCCCAGGGGTGAACCAAGAGACCCAGTACTTC.

A few counts support this clonotype. The chain joins TRBV20-1 to TRBJ2-1; either TRBD1 or TRBD2 may supply D (5 bases each). V lost 3 bases and J 0 bases, leaving 12 bases between the germline ends. Germline V gene data show CDR1 as DFQATT and CDR2 as SNEGSKA (reference sequence). The CDR3 is 15 residues long. CDR3 amino acids: CSARPRDRSYNEQFF. Here the CDR3 DNA reads TGCAGTGCTAGGCCTCGGGACCGCTCCTACAATGAGCAGTTCTTC.

This chain links TRBV20-1 with TRBJ2-1; 10 nucleotides line up with TRBD2. With V trimmed by 6 bases and J by 3 bases, 11 bases remained unmatched. This CDR3 comprises 16 residues. Germline CDR1 is DFQATT and CDR2 is SNEGSKA (reference sequence). The CDR3 DNA follows: TGCAGTGCAACAAAACTAGCGGGGATTCGCTACAATGAGCAGTTCTTC. Translated, it gives CSATKLAGIRYNEQFF.

This clonotype was counted a single time. V and J are TRBV2 and TRBJ1-4; D uncertain. The CDR3 is 12 residues long. The V end was cut by 4 bases, the J end by 10 bases, with 10 bases between. Germline V gene data show CDR1 as SNHLY and CDR2 as FYNNEI. CDR3 in DNA: TGTGCCAGCAGTGTAGACGCGGGAAAACTGTTTTTT. Translated: CASSVDAGKLFF.

This clonotype was picked up a small number of times. The chain links TRBV24-1 to TRBJ2-5; D gene uncertain. Trimming shortened V by 2 bases and J by 7 bases, and 4 bases separated the two germline ends. Germline V lookup: CDR1 KGHDR, CDR2 SFDVKD. This CDR3 has 11 amino acids. The CDR3 spells CATSDWVTQYF. The DNA for the CDR3 is TGTGCCACCAGTGATTGGGTGACCCAGTACTTC.

This clonotype was counted only a few times. This chain connects TRBV20-1 to TRBJ2-5; TRBD1 matches 8 bases. With 4 bases clipped from V and 4 bases from J, the junction kept 8 bases outside the gene matches. Germline V gene data show CDR1 as DFQATT and CDR2 as SNEGSKA (reference sequence). This CDR3 comprises 14 residues. The CDR3 reads CSATQGARGETQYF. The DNA of the CDR3 is TGCAGTGCTACCCAGGGGGCGCGAGGAGAGACCCAGTACTTC.